These 26 T cell receptor beta chains came from one sample sequenced in a study of blood T cells in healthy people across ages. Then a second PCR, running about 6 to 11 cycles, was carried out with a sample-barcoded 5' primer and a J-beta primer mix. In TCRdb, the 5' RACE reads were re-called with MiXCR into one record per CDR3 protein. The sample holds 1.5 million to 2 million distinct CDR3 sequences; around half are singletons and the top ten take approximately 2.1%. The source material was blood. These receptors all stem from a woman aged 40 to 55 in good health.

The rearrangement joins TRBV2 to TRBJ2-2, with 8 nucleotides matching TRBD1. Germline V gene data show CDR1 as SNHLY and CDR2 as FYNNEI. With 6 bases clipped from V and 6 bases from J, the junction kept 12 bases outside the gene matches. The CDR3 consists of 16 residues. The DNA of the CDR3 is TGTGCCAGCAGAGACCCCAGGGGGCGTGAGGCCGGGGAGCTGTTTTTT. Translated, it gives CASRDPRGREAGELFF.

The rearrangement joins TRBV4-3 to TRBJ2-7; D is tentatively TRBD1 or TRBD2 (5 bases each). This CDR3 has 16 residues. Germline V lookup: CDR1 LGHNA, CDR2 YSLEER. V lost 0 bases to trimming and J lost 4 bases, with 16 bases between them. DNA for the CDR3: TGCGCCAGCAGCCAAGAAGGGGACCTCGCGGTGTACGAGCAGTACTTC. Its protein is CASSQEGDLAVYEQYF.

The chain couples TRBV7-2 to TRBJ2-4, with 7 bases matching TRBD2. The germline V gene has CDR1 SGHTA and CDR2 FQGNSA. The CDR3 is 16 amino acids. V was pared by 1 base and J by 6 bases, with 9 bases of the junction left unmatched. The CDR3 DNA is TGTGCCAGCAGCTTAGAGGGCGGGAGCAACAGAAACATTCAGTACTTC. Protein product: CASSLEGGSNRNIQYF.

This clonotype has a handful of counts. The CDR3 reads CASTDTNRETQYF. The CDR3 DNA sequence: TGTGCCAGCACCGATACCAACCGAGAGACCCAGTACTTC. This rearrangement joins TRBV12-3 or TRBV12-4 to TRBJ2-7; no reliable D call. The DNA end is more similar to TRBJ2-5, so the J call may be wrong. This CDR3 is 13 amino acids long.

This clonotype was recorded a few times. This chain joins TRBV27 and TRBJ2-5; 10 bases line up with TRBD2. V gave up 6 bases and J gave up 5 bases; unmatched junction bases: 9. The germline V gene encodes CDR1 MNHEY and CDR2 SMNVEV (reference sequence). The CDR3 loop spans 15 amino acids. For the CDR3, the DNA is TGTGCCAGCAGCTTAAGCGGGGGGGCGTCGGAGACCCAGTACTTC. Amino acid sequence: CASSLSGGASETQYF.

The chain has TRBV5-1 and TRBJ2-1; TRBD2 matches at 9 bases. The CDR3 is 16 residues long. V lost 3 bases and J lost 2; bases outside the gene matches: 6. CDR1 is SGHRS, CDR2 YFSETQ, per germline. The CDR3 coding sequence is TGCGCCAGCAGCTCCGGGACTAGCACGGCCTACAATGAGCAGTTCTTC. Translated: CASSSGTSTAYNEQFF.

This chain links TRBV7-2 with TRBJ2-7; a weak D match, TRBD2 (5 bases). CDR3 length equals 14 residues. The V end lost 3 bases, the J end lost 4 bases, and 13 bases lay between the germline ends. Germline assignment: CDR1 SGHTA and CDR2 FQGNSA. The CDR3 spells CASSFLGVPYEQYF. The CDR3 DNA follows: TGTGCCAGCAGCTTCCTGGGAGTACCTTACGAGCAGTACTTC. Full variable domain (outside the CDR3, taken from reference TRBV7-2 and TRBJ2-7): GAGVSQSPSNKVTEKGKDVELRCDPISGHTALYWYRQSLGQGLEFLIYFQGNSAPDKSGLPSDRFSAERTGGSVSTLTIQRTQQEDSAVYLCASSFLGVPYEQYFGPGTRLTVT.

The chain joins TRBV6-5 to TRBJ2-3, with D unresolved. Trimming left V 0 bases short and J 0 bases short, with 13 bases between. The CDR3 runs to 17 residues. Germline V gene data show CDR1 as MNHEY and CDR2 as SVGAGI. The CDR3 sequence is CASSYSLGPASTDTQYF. CDR3 in DNA: TGTGCCAGCAGTTACTCGCTCGGGCCCGCTAGCACAGATACGCAGTATTTT.

This chain uses TRBV28 with TRBJ2-1; D gene unclear. This CDR3 contains 14 residues. V was trimmed by 5 bases and J by 4 bases, leaving 12 bases between them. Germline CDR1 reads MDHEN; CDR2 reads SYDVKM. In DNA form, the CDR3 reads TGTGCCAGCAGTCACCTAGGGCCTTACAATGAGCAGTTCTTC. It translates to CASSHLGPYNEQFF.

The rearrangement links TRBV7-2 to TRBJ2-5; 10 bases match TRBD2. CDR1 and CDR2 from the germline V gene are SGHTA and FQGNSA. V gave up 6 bases and J gave up 4 bases; unmatched junction bases: 8. This CDR3 contains 15 residues. In nucleotides, the CDR3 is TGTGCCAGCAGAGAAAAGCGGGGGGGCCGAGAGACCCAGTACTTC. Residues: CASREKRGGRETQYF.

This CDR3 is CASFSQDPYEQYF. The CDR3 DNA is TGTGCCAGCTTCAGCCAGGACCCCTACGAGCAGTACTTC. The J gene is TRBJ2-7, the V gene TRBV6-1, with D uncertain. Trimming cost V 8 bases and J 2 bases, with 13 bases left between them. CDR3 length: 13 residues. Germline V gene lookup returns CDR1 MNHNS and CDR2 SASEGT.

This clonotype is a singleton in its sample. The rearrangement links TRBV9 to TRBJ2-5, with a weak D call TRBD2 (7 bases). The germline CDR1 and CDR2 sequences are SGDLS and YYNGEE. Trimming pared 0 bases from V and 11 bases from J, leaving 20 bases between. This CDR3 is 15 amino acids long. The CDR3 loop is CASSVERGGAGEQYF. The CDR3 region has the DNA TGTGCCAGCAGCGTAGAGCGAGGGGGGGCCGGAGAGCAGTACTTC.

The V gene is TRBV3-1, the J gene TRBJ2-1, with 13 bases aligning to TRBD2. V lost 4 bases to trimming and J lost 8 bases; unmatched junction nucleotides: 8. In germline, CDR1 is LGHDT, CDR2 YNNKEL (reference sequence). The length of the CDR3 is 16 residues. CDR3 amino acids: CASSPGLAGSRDEQFF. CDR3 nucleotides: TGTGCCAGCAGCCCGGGACTAGCGGGGTCCCGCGATGAGCAGTTCTTC.

The rearrangement uses TRBV6-5 and TRBJ1-4; 7 bases are a match to TRBD1. CDR1 and CDR2 from the germline V gene are MNHEY and SVGAGI. This CDR3 spans 14 amino acids. V shed 8 bases, J shed 5 bases, and the junction held 8 bases outside the gene matches. The CDR3 reads CASFNQGVNEKLFF. CDR3 sequence (DNA): TGTGCCAGCTTTAACCAGGGGGTAAATGAAAAACTGTTTTTT.

The chain employs TRBV6-2 or TRBV6-3 and TRBJ2-5; 9 bases are a match to TRBD2. The V segment lost 2 bases and the J segment 2 bases; nucleotides outside the gene matches: 9. Germline values: CDR1 MNHEY, CDR2 SVGEGT. The CDR3 has 17 amino acids. The DNA of the CDR3 is TGTGCCAGCAGTTACGGCGGGGGTAGCGGGGGACAAGAGACCCAGTACTTC. This sequence encodes CASSYGGGSGGQETQYF.

This clonotype has a single count. Given a much more abundant clone one base away, this may be a read error. The rearrangement joins TRBV4-3 to TRBJ2-5; D unclear. The DNA end favors TRBJ2-1, so the J call may be wrong. Germline assignment: CDR1 LGHNA and CDR2 YSLEER. The CDR3 totals 14 residues. The CDR3 DNA reads TGCGCCAGCAGCCGATCACCAGGCCAAGAGACCCAGTTCTTC. It yields the protein CASSRSPGQETQFF.

The V call is TRBV28, the J call TRBJ2-5, with D possibly being TRBD1 (5 bases). The CDR3 consists of 16 residues. V lost 5 bases to trimming and J lost 11 bases, with 27 bases between them. Looked up from germline, CDR1 is MDHEN and CDR2 is SYDVKM. Here the CDR3 DNA reads TGTGCCAGCAGTCCTGGAGCTAGGGGATCCTACAATGAGCAGTACTTC. This encodes CASSPGARGSYNEQYF.

This clonotype was detected a few times. The chain employs TRBV6-6 and TRBJ1-2; D is uncertain. The CDR3 has 13 residues. V dropped 0 bases and J dropped 6 bases, with 8 bases sitting between them. The germline CDR1 and CDR2 sequences are MNHNY and SVGAGI (reference sequence). In DNA form, the CDR3 reads TGTGCCAGCAGTTACTCTGCCGGGAATGGCTACACCTTC. Its protein product is CASSYSAGNGYTF.

This clonotype has more than one count but fewer than ten. The chain is built from TRBV12-3 or TRBV12-4 and TRBJ2-3; TRBD2 is a possible D gene (6 bases). The CDR3 has 14 residues. Trimming removed 4 bases from V and 0 bases from J, with 8 bases in between. CDR3 protein: CASSWRDSTDTQYF. For the CDR3, the DNA is TGTGCCAGCAGTTGGCGGGATAGCACAGATACGCAGTATTTT.

The chain couples TRBV12-3 or TRBV12-4 to TRBJ2-4; maybe TRBD2 (6 bases). The J call may be faulty, since TRBJ2-7 better matches the DNA end. The CDR3 length is 14 residues. The CDR3 is CASSQRGMKLEQYF. The CDR3 DNA is TGTGCCAGCAGCCAACGCGGGATGAAACTCGAGCAGTACTTC.

The chain links TRBV7-2 to TRBJ2-7; D possibly corresponds to TRBD1 (5 bases). The CDR3 consists of 14 residues. The germline V gene has CDR1 SGHTA and CDR2 FQGNSA. Trimming removed 1 base at V and 4 bases at J, with 11 bases between. The DNA for the CDR3 is TGTGCCAGCAGCTTAGGTGGGGCCCCTTACGAGCAGTACTTC. Translation: CASSLGGAPYEQYF.

The table lists this clonotype with a count of one. The gene calls are TRBV10-3 and TRBJ2-6, with TRBD1 matching over 7 bases. The junction had 4 bases not matched to a gene; V was cut back by 1 base and J by 4 bases. The V gene's germline CDR1 is ENHRY and CDR2 SYGVKD. This CDR3 is 16 amino acids long. The CDR3 loop reads CAISELQGSGANVLTF. DNA for the CDR3: TGTGCCATCAGTGAGTTACAGGGGTCCGGGGCCAACGTCCTGACTTTC.

This clonotype showed up just a few times. This chain uses TRBV7-2 with TRBJ2-5, with 9 bases fitting TRBD2. Germline V lookup: CDR1 SGHTA, CDR2 FQGNSA. V lost 1 base, J lost 2 bases, and 14 bases stayed unmatched. The CDR3 consists of 19 residues. In nucleotides, the CDR3 is TGTGCCAGCAGCTTAGATCAGCGGGGGGCCTCGCCAAATCAAGAGACCCAGTACTTC. Translation gives CASSLDQRGASPNQETQYF. The complete variable domain, with remaining parts taken from reference TRBV7-2 and TRBJ2-5, reads GAGVSQSPSNKVTEKGKDVELRCDPISGHTALYWYRQSLGQGLEFLIYFQGNSAPDKSGLPSDRFSAERTGGSVSTLTIQRTQQEDSAVYLCASSLDQRGASPNQETQYFGPGTRLLVL.

This clonotype appeared a single time. V gene TRBV7-9 combines with J gene TRBJ1-4; D is uncertain. Germline loops: CDR1 SEHNR, CDR2 FQNEAQ (reference sequence). V shed 1 base and J shed 8 bases, with 11 bases lying between them. The CDR3 has 14 amino acids. The CDR3 protein is CASSLDGGREKLFF. For the CDR3, the DNA is TGTGCCAGCAGCTTAGACGGTGGAAGGGAAAAACTGTTTTTT.

J is TRBJ2-4 and V is TRBV18; D is perhaps TRBD1 (5 bases). Germline CDR1 KGHSH, CDR2 LQKENI. V gave up 0 bases and J gave up 0 bases, with 12 bases separating them. This CDR3 contains 17 residues. The CDR3 is CASSPPNSRVAKNIQYF. CDR3 nucleotides: TGTGCCAGCTCACCACCGAATTCCAGGGTAGCCAAAAACATTCAGTACTTC.

As for this clonotype: One junction end does not reproduce the germline sequence, and a read error may be involved. V gene TRBV27 combines with J gene TRBJ2-1; TRBD2 might be the D (5 bases). This CDR3 comprises 13 residues. Germline CDR1 and CDR2: MNHEY and SMNVEV (reference sequence). DNA for the CDR3: TGTGCCATCAGTAGCAGGACTTACAATGAGCAGTTCTTC. Translated: CAISSRTYNEQFF.